The T cell receptor beta chain described here comes from a study of blood T cells in healthy people across ages. Study-wide results and caveats: Investigators treated diversity estimates from one million T cells as underestimates.

On this clonotype: Antigen: not known.

CDR3 length: 15 amino acids. Trimming pared 1 base from V and 3 bases from J, leaving 14 bases between. Germline V lookup: CDR1 SGDLS, CDR2 YYNGEE. Through a sample-barcoded 5' primer and a J-beta primer mix, a second PCR was run for 7 to 11 cycles. TCRdb processed the 5' RACE reads anew with MiXCR; each CDR3 protein has one entry. The sample includes about 760,000 distinct CDR3 sequences, around three fifths of them seen just once. The chain joins TRBV9 to TRBJ2-7; weak D call: TRBD2 (5 bases). Source material: blood. The TCR originated in a middle-aged man in good health. The CDR3 is CASSVYVGEGYEQYF. The CDR3 DNA is TGTGCCAGCAGCGTATACGTGGGAGAGGGCTACGAGCAGTACTTC.